Listed here are 9 T cell receptor beta chains from one sample, sequenced in a study of blood T cell repertoires in COVID-19. The protocol was immunoSEQ multiplex PCR, while the TCRdb copy is restricted to in-frame clones and leaves out a portion. The sample consists of 300,000 or so clones, 85% to 90% of them appearing once. The sequencing input was peripheral blood. These TCRs come from a man between 65 and 79 years old with acute or convalescent COVID-19.

The J gene is TRBJ2-7, the V gene TRBV2; D uncertain. The germline V gene encodes CDR1 SNHLY and CDR2 FYNNEI. Trimming pared 5 bases from V and 5 bases from J, leaving 10 bases between. The CDR3 runs to 12 residues. CDR3 protein: CASSQGPDEQYF. CDR3 DNA sequence: TGTGCCAGCAGTCAAGGTCCCGACGAGCAGTACTTC. The complete variable domain, with remaining parts taken from reference TRBV2 and TRBJ2-7, reads EPEVTQTPSHQVTQMGQEVILRCVPISNHLYFYWYRQILGQKVEFLVSFYNNEISEKSEIFDDQFSVERPDGSNFTLKIRSTKLEDSAMYFCASSQGPDEQYFGPGTRLTVT.

V and J are TRBV20-1 and TRBJ2-1, with D tentatively TRBD1 or TRBD2 (6 bases each). V was shortened by 3 bases and J by 1 base, with 10 bases between the two germline ends. Germline V gene data show CDR1 as DFQATT and CDR2 as SNEGSKA (reference sequence). This CDR3 contains 14 residues. CDR3 sequence reads: CSASGGRSYNEQFF. The CDR3 DNA reads as TGCAGTGCTAGTGGGGGGCGATCCTACAATGAGCAGTTCTTC.

This sequence joins TRBV4-2 and TRBJ1-4; no clear D. The CDR3 contains 14 residues. Per germline, CDR1 LGHNA and CDR2 YNFKEQ. V dropped 1 base and J dropped 6 bases, with 9 bases sitting between them. CDR3 DNA sequence: TGTGCCAGCAGCCAAGTTGGGCCGGATGAAAAACTGTTTTTT. The encoded protein is CASSQVGPDEKLFF.

This sequence joins TRBV7-6 and TRBJ2-1; D may be TRBD2 (5 bases). V gave up 0 bases and J gave up 2 bases, with 11 bases separating them. Looked up from germline, CDR1 is SGHVS and CDR2 is FNYEAQ. The CDR3 is 16 residues long. The CDR3 is CASSLAPGLTYNEQFF. Here the CDR3 DNA reads TGTGCCAGCAGCTTAGCTCCAGGACTTACCTACAATGAGCAGTTCTTC.

The genes are TRBV5-4 and TRBJ2-5; weak D call: TRBD1 (6 bases). V lost 5 bases and J lost 3, with 23 bases in between. Per the germline V gene, CDR1 is SGHNT and CDR2 is YYREEE (reference sequence). This CDR3 has 17 amino acids. CDR3 protein: CASRSPAGTSNEETQYF. Here the CDR3 DNA reads TGTGCCAGCAGATCTCCGGCTGGGACATCAAATGAAGAGACCCAGTACTTC.

The chain recombines TRBV7-2 with TRBJ2-5; weak D call: TRBD2 (6 bases). CDR1 is SGHTA and CDR2 is FQGNSA in the germline V gene. The CDR3 sequence is 13 residues long. Trimming removed 1 base from V and 5 bases from J, with 8 bases in between. The CDR3 nucleotides read TGTGCCAGCAGCTTAGTCCGGGAGGAGACCCAGTACTTC. This translates into CASSLVREETQYF.

The chain uses TRBV24-1 and TRBJ1-5; TRBD1 matches 12 bases. CDR3 size: 15 residues. Trimming at V came to 9 bases and at J to 6 bases, leaving 8 bases not matched to a gene. Germline CDR1 and CDR2: KGHDR and SFDVKD. The CDR3 region is CATGTGTGGFQPQHF. The CDR3 DNA reads as TGTGCCACCGGGACCGGGACAGGGGGCTTTCAGCCCCAGCATTTT.

A word on this clone: Distinct nucleotide sequences in the sample also encode this CDR3. The chain combines TRBV7-2 with TRBJ2-2; possibly TRBD2 for D (6 bases). CDR3 size: 17 residues. CDR1 and CDR2 from the germline V gene are SGHTA and FQGNSA. Trimming cost V 4 bases and J 6 bases, with 21 bases left between them. The CDR3 is CASSSIRDWPLPGELFF. CDR3 coding DNA: TGTGCCAGCAGCTCAATCCGGGACTGGCCCCTCCCCGGGGAGCTGTTTTTT.

This clone was detected a few times. This chain connects TRBV7-2 to TRBJ1-2, with a weak D call TRBD1 (6 bases). The CDR3 runs 15 residues. The germline V and J ends were trimmed by 5 bases and 4 bases, with 17 bases remaining between them. CDR1 and CDR2 (germline): SGHTA, FQGNSA. The CDR3 DNA follows: TGTGCCAGCAGCGAATATCCACAGGGTAGCTATGGCTACACCTTC. Protein sequence: CASSEYPQGSYGYTF.